Listed below are T cell receptor beta chains from one sample, sequenced in a study of CD8+CD57+ T cells in acquired aplastic anemia. TCRdb redid the calling of the reads with MiXCR, one entry per CDR3 protein. The table records around 130,000 distinct CDR3 sequences, approximately 61% of them present only once. The sample was sorted CD4+, CD8+, or CD8+CD57+ T cells (not recorded which) from PBMCs. The source is a human donor with aplastic anemia. Both conserved end residues are part of each CDR3.

V,CDR3
TRBV19,CASRRLAGQETQYF
TRBV11-1,CASSGTFVRLASYEQYF
TRBV25-1,CASSPPTGTSGSYEQYF
TRBV20-1,CSAPGPHSYNEQFF
TRBV10-3,CAISETGETQYF
TRBV6-2/TRBV6-3,CASSGRTGGTDTQYF
TRBV29-1,CSGGSVEGGNEQFF
TRBV2,CASSEQGATDTQYF
TRBV10-3,CAISSQIKETQYF
TRBV7-2,CASSFGRATEAFF
TRBV25-1,CASKGQGSSPLHF
TRBV27,CASSLSPQAIREAQYF
TRBV15,CATSRLSRRDTQYF
TRBV20-1,CSARELGGYGYTF
TRBV19,CASRGRDRDYEQYF
TRBV2,CASSIGTGNVNEQFF
TRBV7-9,CASSSPRRGLGSYEQYF
TRBV29-1,CSVEAGERGKLFF
TRBV10-2,CASSELGGGYTF
TRBV5-1,CASSDSNLGYEQYF
TRBV27,CASSFDGETQYF
TRBV6-2/TRBV6-3,CASSYTTDRGPYEQYF
TRBV6-5,CASSYLGIQETQYF
TRBV9,CASSEVRTSGTNEQFF
TRBV28,CASSSLLIRDSSNQPQHF
TRBV9,CASSRLSYEQYF
TRBV19,CASSSTGDQPQHF
TRBV6-4,CASGWPGLKETQYF
TRBV24-1,CATSVGVIVEQYF
TRBV20-1,CSASARLGTQYF
TRBV5-8,CASSLSPGNTEAFF
TRBV11-1,CASSLGAVNTEAFF
TRBV7-8,CASSLSQIFQETQYF
TRBV27,CASSLSNGAGLRSGYTF
TRBV19,CASSWGGTGESETQYF
TRBV10-3,CAISDGWGLNNYGYTF
TRBV20-1,CSARGLAGGYEQYF
TRBV5-4,CASSSQGLALGANVLTF
TRBV7-2,CASSSHYEQYF
TRBV10-2,CAVQGAYTEAFF
TRBV20-1,CSASALAASTDTQYF
TRBV15,CATSKGGQETQYF
TRBV5-1,CASSLGTGNNEQFF
TRBV24-1,CATSEAATQETQYF
TRBV20-1,CSARDFSNQPQHF
TRBV20-1,CSAEGTSGRNEQFF
TRBV7-9,CASSPRGQYTQYF
TRBV2,CASRLDEQYF
TRBV7-2,CASSLGLSGTQYF
TRBV5-1,CASSFLAGSSYNEQFF
TRBV12-3/TRBV12-4,CASSFWGDTQYF
TRBV15,CATSGHRTSGTDTQYF